Listed below are T cell receptor beta chains from one sample, sequenced in a study of T cell responses to AZD1222 COVID-19 vaccine. The protocol was immunoSEQ multiplex PCR, while the TCRdb copy is restricted to in-frame clones and leaves out a portion. The sample includes 95,000 to 130,000 clones, 85% to 95% of them seen just once. Sequenced here: peripheral blood, sampled on day 0 of AZD1222 vaccination. These receptors were obtained from an adult in good health. Each CDR3 is given without its conserved first and last residue. The D gene is left open where the match is weak. Not all rows give a size; the values are once, few, many and, for expanded clones, a class.

j_call	d_call	clone_size	cdr3_length	v_call	cdr3_aa
TRBJ2-1	TRBD1	NA	12	TRBV29-1	SVDGTGEYNEQF
TRBJ1-2	TRBD1	few	13	TRBV19	ASSIRDSRNYGYT
TRBJ2-5	NA	NA	12	TRBV19	ASSIGSGRETQY
TRBJ1-6	NA	NA	11	TRBV27	ASSFERNSPLH
TRBJ1-1	NA	NA	12	TRBV5-4	ASSLADMNTEAF
TRBJ1-1	NA	NA	15	TRBV27	ASSLSPGQNPRFEAF
TRBJ2-4	NA	once	10	TRBV11-1	ASSLVTGTRY
TRBJ2-3	TRBD2	NA	14	TRBV24-1	ATSDTLGGGTDTQY
TRBJ1-6	NA	once	12	TRBV27	ASSPGVTRSPLH
TRBJ2-3	TRBD1	NA	15	TRBV11-3	ASSLGAGGPTTDTQY
TRBJ2-6	NA	NA	14	TRBV3-1/TRBV3-2	ASSQDRFTGANVLT
TRBJ2-7	NA	NA	10	TRBV29-1	SVGEDSYEQY
TRBJ1-3	TRBD1	NA	14	TRBV2	ASSEYTGVFGNTIY
TRBJ2-1	TRBD2	NA	11	TRBV28	ASWREGRNEQF
TRBJ2-5	NA	NA	14	TRBV27	ASSFLGDLHQETQY
TRBJ1-1	TRBD1	NA	11	TRBV6-5	ATSTGGYTEAF
TRBJ1-2	NA	few	12	TRBV27	ASSLSGRNYGYT
TRBJ1-4	NA	once	14	TRBV9	ASSVAPGATNEKLF
TRBJ1-1	NA	NA	13	TRBV7-9	ASSPSLQQNTEAF
TRBJ1-5	TRBD1	few	14	TRBV18	ASSPVTGISNQPQH
TRBJ1-5	NA	NA	10	TRBV19	ATRGTNQPQH
TRBJ1-5	NA	NA	11	TRBV14	ASSLGVNQPQH
TRBJ2-1	NA	once	12	TRBV7-3	TSSLIGSSGEQF
TRBJ1-2	TRBD1	NA	15	TRBV7-2	ASSIRTGIASDYGYT
TRBJ2-5	NA	NA	10	TRBV11-2	ASSLEPETQY
TRBJ2-1	NA	NA	13	TRBV29-1	SVEDLRAVYNEQF
TRBJ2-7	NA	NA	10	TRBV30	AWTGVSYEQY
TRBJ2-7	TRBD2	NA	12	TRBV28	ASSFGGSGYEQY
TRBJ2-4	TRBD2	NA	11	TRBV4-1	ASSLAGEYIQY